A selection of T cell receptor beta chains follows, all from one sample in a study of T cells in Graves' hyperthyroidism and ophthalmopathy. Via MiXCR, TCRdb re-called the multiplex PCR reads, giving one row per CDR3 protein. The sample contains 480,000 or so distinct CDR3 sequences, 40% to 50% of which appear only once. Sequencing used peripheral blood or thyroid tissue (not recorded which). The receptor source for this set is an adult woman with Graves' disease, either hyperthyroidism or ophthalmopathy (not recorded which). CDR3s include the opening cysteine and the closing phenylalanine or tryptophan. The D gene is left open where the match is weak. Size values are once, few and many counts, or a class for expanded clones, and some rows have none.

CDR3aa: CSVEDNVAGNTIYF
CDR3nt: TGCAGCGTTGAAGATAACGTAGCTGGAAACACCATATATTTT
j_gene: TRBJ1-3
v_gene: TRBV29-1
d_gene: NA
abundance: many

CDR3aa: CASSPDSTGELFF
CDR3nt: TGCGCCAGCAGCCCGGACAGTACCGGGGAGCTGTTTTTT
j_gene: TRBJ2-2
v_gene: TRBV4-1
d_gene: NA
abundance: many

CDR3aa: CSVGYGRRDEQYF
CDR3nt: TGCAGCGTTGGATACGGGAGAAGGGACGAGCAGTACTTC
j_gene: TRBJ2-7
v_gene: TRBV29-1
d_gene: NA
abundance: NA

CDR3aa: CASSYGDSTYEQYF
CDR3nt: TGTGCCAGCAGTTACGGCGACAGCACCTACGAGCAGTACTTC
j_gene: TRBJ2-7
v_gene: TRBV6-5
d_gene: NA
abundance: NA

CDR3aa: CASSRDSSPLHF
CDR3nt: TGTGCCAGCAGTCGGGACAGTTCACCCCTCCACTTT
j_gene: TRBJ1-6
v_gene: TRBV12-3/TRBV12-4
d_gene: TRBD1
abundance: many

CDR3aa: CASSEASGVGQEIQYF
CDR3nt: TGTGCCAGCAGTGAAGCGTCAGGGGTGGGACAAGAGATCCAGTACTTC
j_gene: TRBJ2-5
v_gene: TRBV6-1
d_gene: NA
abundance: many

CDR3aa: CASSVQVLTGANVLTF
CDR3nt: TGCGCCAGCAGCGTCCAAGTCCTCACTGGGGCCAACGTCCTGACTTTC
j_gene: TRBJ2-6
v_gene: TRBV5-1
d_gene: NA
abundance: few

CDR3aa: CSARGLVSGELFF
CDR3nt: TGCAGTGCTAGGGGACTAGTTTCCGGGGAGCTGTTTTTT
j_gene: TRBJ2-2
v_gene: TRBV20-1
d_gene: TRBD2
abundance: many

CDR3aa: CASSLWTGLGTEAFF
CDR3nt: TGTGCCAGCAGCTTATGGACAGGGCTCGGCACTGAAGCTTTCTTT
j_gene: TRBJ1-1
v_gene: TRBV7-9
d_gene: TRBD1
abundance: NA

CDR3aa: CASIPLLAGGGELFF
CDR3nt: TGTGCCAGCATACCTTTGCTAGCGGGAGGGGGGGAGCTGTTTTTT
j_gene: TRBJ2-2
v_gene: TRBV11-2
d_gene: TRBD2
abundance: NA

CDR3aa: CASSFLGHGEQYF
CDR3nt: TGTGCCAGCAGTTTCCTAGGACACGGCGAGCAGTACTTC
j_gene: TRBJ2-7
v_gene: TRBV28
d_gene: NA
abundance: NA

CDR3aa: CSADDRAGNTIYF
CDR3nt: TGCAGTGCAGACGACAGGGCGGGAAACACCATATATTTT
j_gene: TRBJ1-3
v_gene: TRBV20-1
d_gene: TRBD1
abundance: NA

CDR3aa: CASSFRTQHF
CDR3nt: TGTGCCAGCAGCTTTCGCACCCAGCATTTT
j_gene: TRBJ1-5
v_gene: TRBV11-3
d_gene: NA
abundance: few

CDR3aa: CASSEGWETQYF
CDR3nt: TGTGCCAGCAGTGAAGGATGGGAGACCCAGTACTTC
j_gene: TRBJ2-5
v_gene: TRBV2
d_gene: NA
abundance: few

CDR3aa: CASSPIPGAGYEQYF
CDR3nt: TGTGCCAGCAGCCCGATCCCGGGAGCTGGCTACGAGCAGTACTTC
j_gene: TRBJ2-7
v_gene: TRBV7-3
d_gene: NA
abundance: NA

CDR3aa: CASSYPGLGQETQYF
CDR3nt: TGTGCCAGCAGCTACCCGGGACTAGGCCAAGAGACCCAGTACTTC
j_gene: TRBJ2-5
v_gene: TRBV7-8
d_gene: TRBD2
abundance: many

CDR3aa: CAGRGQGRTEAFF
CDR3nt: TGTGCCGGCAGAGGACAGGGTCGGACTGAAGCTTTCTTT
j_gene: TRBJ1-1
v_gene: TRBV12-3/TRBV12-4
d_gene: TRBD1
abundance: NA

CDR3aa: CASSVGLAGPTGELFF
CDR3nt: TGTGCCAGCAGCGTCGGACTAGCGGGGCCCACCGGGGAGCTGTTTTTT
j_gene: TRBJ2-2
v_gene: TRBV14
d_gene: TRBD2
abundance: once